Shown below are 16 T cell receptor beta chains from a single sample sequenced in a study of CD8 T cells in ankylosing spondylitis. Notes on the study in general: For ankylosing spondylitis blood, a TCR beta motif of under ten highly homologous variants appeared characteristic.

Using its own MiXCR run on the 5' RACE reads, TCRdb lists one record per CDR3 protein. Among around 770,000 distinct CDR3 sequences, 10% to 15% were seen once, and the ten largest hold less than 0.65%. These TCRs' antigens remain unknown. Sequencing was carried out using blood, either unsorted or a sorted T cell fraction (not recorded which). The receptor source for this set is a male donor with ankylosing spondylitis.

There are many counts of this clonotype. A junction end diverges from the germline sequence, so it may reflect a read error. J is TRBJ2-3 and V is TRBV7-2; the match to TRBD2 covers 10 bases. The germline V gene encodes CDR1 SGHTA and CDR2 FQGNSA. The CDR3 runs 15 residues. The CDR3 reads CASSSGLAGTDTQYF. CDR3 in DNA: TGCGCCAGCAGCTCCGGACTAGCGGGCACAGATACGCAGTATTTT.

This sequence joins TRBV20-1 and TRBJ2-2; 9 bases line up with TRBD1. Germline trimming cut 2 bases from V and 4 bases from J; bases unmatched to any gene: 5. There are 15 residues in the CDR3. CDR1 is DFQATT and CDR2 is SNEGSKA in the germline V gene (reference sequence). The CDR3 protein is CSARTDRGITGELFF. CDR3 nucleotide sequence: TGCAGTGCTAGAACCGACAGGGGGATCACCGGGGAGCTGTTTTTT.

In the case of this clonotype: Just one base apart from a much larger clone, this may be a read error. This chain connects TRBV5-4 to TRBJ2-2; 10 nucleotides line up with TRBD2. Per germline, CDR1 SGHNT and CDR2 YYREEE (reference sequence). This CDR3 comprises 15 residues. V lost 4 bases and J lost 4; bases outside the gene matches: 4. In nucleotides, the CDR3 is TGTGCCAGCAGCGTGAGCGGGAGGGGCACCGGGGAGCTGTTTTTT. Residues: CASSVSGRGTGELFF.

Worth noting for this clonotype: A much bigger clone sits one base away, suggesting this may be a read error. This sequence joins TRBV4-2 and TRBJ2-3; 11 bases are a match to TRBD2. CDR3 length: 17 amino acids. Germline assignment: CDR1 LGHNA and CDR2 YNFKEQ. With V trimmed by 3 bases and J by 2 bases, 7 bases remained unmatched. CDR3 sequence (DNA): TGTGCCAGCAGCCAGACCGGGACTAGCGGTTTCACAGATACGCAGTATTTT. Protein product: CASSQTGTSGFTDTQYF.

This clonotype was counted at least ten times. The genes are TRBV20-1 and TRBJ1-4, with a tentative D call TRBD1 (6 bases). This CDR3 comprises 13 residues. The germline V gene encodes CDR1 DFQATT and CDR2 SNEGSKA (reference sequence). V was trimmed by 6 bases and J by 6 bases, leaving 14 bases between them. The CDR3 DNA follows: TGCAGTGCCGGGGGCAGTCTCTATGAAAAACTGTTTTTT. Its protein is CSAGGSLYEKLFF.

This clonotype was counted many times. The chain is built from TRBV12-3 or TRBV12-4 and TRBJ1-6, with a weak D call TRBD1 (6 bases). The CDR3 is 15 amino acids. V was shortened by 2 bases and J by 10 bases, with 15 bases between the two germline ends. This CDR3 reads CASSLSQGTGSPLHF. The CDR3 nucleotides are TGTGCCAGCAGTTTAAGCCAGGGGACGGGATCACCCCTCCACTTT.

This clonotype has a handful of counts. This chain connects TRBV20-1 to TRBJ1-2, with D perhaps matching TRBD1 (6 bases). V was pared by 5 bases and J by 1 base, with 11 bases between. The germline CDR1 and CDR2 sequences are DFQATT and SNEGSKA (reference sequence). The CDR3 extends over 13 amino acids. CDR3 DNA sequence: TGCAGTGCTTACAGGGTGAATAACTATGGCTACACCTTC. Amino acid sequence: CSAYRVNNYGYTF.

This clonotype was counted only a few times. CDR3 in amino acids: CSASSPGTGTYEQYF. DNA for the CDR3: TGCAGTGCTAGTAGTCCCGGGACAGGAACATACGAGCAGTACTTC. The chain combines TRBV20-1 with TRBJ2-7, with TRBD1 matching over 8 bases. Trimming removed 3 bases from V and 4 bases from J; junction bases left unmatched: 11. The CDR3 covers 15 residues. Germline V lookup: CDR1 DFQATT, CDR2 SNEGSKA (reference sequence).

The chain links TRBV20-1 to TRBJ1-5; 8 bases map to TRBD1. Germline CDR1 DFQATT, CDR2 SNEGSKA (reference sequence). The V gene end was trimmed by 7 bases and the J gene end by 3 bases; junction bases not matched to a gene: 8. The CDR3 runs 14 residues. The CDR3 is CSVALDRDNQPQHF. The CDR3 DNA is TGCAGTGTTGCCTTGGACAGGGACAATCAGCCCCAGCATTTT.

The rearrangement joins TRBV4-3 to TRBJ2-5; tentatively, D is TRBD1 (6 bases). This CDR3 has 15 amino acids. The ends were cut back, 3 bases at V and 5 bases at J, with 16 bases in the middle. Germline CDR1 and CDR2: LGHNA and YSLEER. The CDR3 sequence is CASSHDRWEGETQYF. The CDR3 bases are TGCGCCAGCAGCCATGACAGGTGGGAAGGGGAGACCCAGTACTTC.

This clonotype came up a few times. This chain joins TRBV5-1 and TRBJ1-5; D is perhaps TRBD1 (5 bases). Germline CDR1 reads SGHRS; CDR2 reads YFSETQ. CDR3 length equals 13 residues. V lost 4 bases and J lost 6, with 11 bases in between. The CDR3 loop is CASSVGGGQPQHF. CDR3 coding DNA: TGCGCCAGCAGCGTGGGGGGAGGTCAGCCCCAGCATTTT.

The chain carries TRBV20-1 and TRBJ2-7; D is ambiguous. V was shortened by 5 bases and J by 0 bases, with 8 bases between the two germline ends. Germline V CDR1 and CDR2: DFQATT, SNEGSKA (reference sequence). The CDR3 spans 12 residues. CDR3 DNA: TGCAGTGCTGATACACCCTCCTACGAGCAGTACTTC. This sequence encodes CSADTPSYEQYF.

This clonotype has only one observation. The CDR3 DNA sequence: TGCAGTGCTCGCTCCGGGACAGGGGGAAATTCACCCCTCCACTTT. Its protein is CSARSGTGGNSPLHF. J is TRBJ1-6 and V is TRBV20-1, with 11 bases that match TRBD1. With 5 bases clipped from V and 7 bases from J, the junction kept 7 bases outside the gene matches. The CDR3 spans 15 residues. Germline V gene data show CDR1 as DFQATT and CDR2 as SNEGSKA (reference sequence).

In its sample, this clonotype was seen many times. The chain employs TRBV7-2 and TRBJ1-2, with a possible D match to TRBD1 (5 bases). V was cut by 5 bases and J by 4 bases, with 11 bases left in between. Germline V lookup: CDR1 SGHTA, CDR2 FQGNSA. This CDR3 is built from 13 residues. Here the CDR3 reads CASSPGTLYGYTF. CDR3 coding DNA: TGTGCCAGCAGCCCCGGGACTCTCTATGGCTACACCTTC.

Only a few counts were recorded for this clonotype. The chain uses TRBV7-2 and TRBJ2-2; 8 positions agree with TRBD2. The V segment lost 3 bases and the J segment 7 bases; nucleotides outside the gene matches: 10. This CDR3 region has 16 residues. Germline V gene lookup returns CDR1 SGHTA and CDR2 FQGNSA. The CDR3 protein is CASSFTSGSSGGELFF. The DNA of the CDR3 is TGTGCCAGCAGCTTTACCAGCGGGAGTTCAGGCGGGGAGCTGTTTTTT.

This clonotype has at least ten counts. The chain combines TRBV7-2 with TRBJ2-1; the match to TRBD2 covers 12 bases. The CDR3 runs to 17 residues. The J segment lost 7 bases and the V segment lost 5 bases, leaving 12 bases of the junction unmatched. The germline CDR1 and CDR2 sequences are SGHTA and FQGNSA. This CDR3 is CASSRRLAGDLWNEQFF. DNA of the CDR3: TGTGCCAGCAGCCGACGACTAGCGGGGGACCTCTGGAATGAGCAGTTCTTC.